This T cell receptor beta chain was identified in a study of cytomegalovirus exposure and HLA in healthy donors. Notes on the study in general: TCR beta V segments were, for the most part, productive about 87% or about 30% of the time in an earlier analysis. In terms of immune exposure information, only CMV serostatus was available.

This CDR3 has 14 residues. V lost 6 bases to trimming and J lost 6 bases; unmatched junction nucleotides: 6. The germline V gene has CDR1 MNHEY and CDR2 SMNVEV (reference sequence). Concerning this clone itself: As yet, its antigen is unknown.

PCR amplification relied on 60 Vbeta primers (plus 13 Jbeta primers). Some clones are missing from TCRdb's copy, which holds only in-frame ones; the method was immunoSEQ multiplex PCR. Altogether around 150,000 clones are present, roughly four fifths being singletons, with the ten largest covering 1.4% to 1.5%. At sampling all donors were nominally healthy, likely with unrecorded immune exposures. Sequenced material: PBMCs. This chain uses TRBV27 with TRBJ2-2, with 8 nucleotides matching TRBD1. The receptor comes from a man aged 25-45 years in good health and CMV-seropositive. CDR3 in DNA: TGTGCCAGCAGACCCCAGGGGGCTGCCGGGGAGCTGTTTTTT. It specifies CASRPQGAAGELFF.